This T cell receptor beta chain was sequenced for a study of shared clonotypes between healthy human individuals. On the study more broadly: Each donor's CD4 naive and CD4 memory cells filled three plates apiece, CD8 naive two, and CD8 memory one.

Assay execution took place at the deep level. Only in-frame clones appear in the TCRdb table, and some are missing; sequencing was by immunoSEQ multiplex PCR. The sample carries about 2.4 million clones, around 94% recorded once. The V and J ends lost 8 bases and 3 bases, in that order; junction bases with no gene match: 6. Germline V CDR1 and CDR2: ENHRY, SYGVKD. CDR3 length: 13 amino acids. The receptor comes from a man younger than 30 in good health. Sequencing used naive CD4+ T cells sorted from blood. Subset reported: CD45RA+ positively selected. The chain combines TRBV10-3 with TRBJ1-2; 7 positions match TRBD1. This CDR3 reads CAIGRGTDYGYTF. CDR3 DNA: TGTGCCATCGGCCGGGGGACAGACTATGGCTACACCTTC.